This T cell receptor (beta chain) was sequenced in a study of shared clonotypes between healthy human individuals (dated by TCRdb to about 2020). Regarding the study in general: Three men and a couple of women, aged 18 to 49 years, made up the cohort. Each donor's leukapheresis produced roughly between roughly 0.9 and 8.9 billion PBMCs. For each donor, three plates each were used for CD4 naive and CD4 memory, two plates were used for CD8 naive, and one plate was used for CD8 memory. To increase sequencing depth and limit assay-specific biases, TCR repertoire library preparation and sequencing were carried out by different laboratories using diverse techniques. Blood TCR repertoires of about five healthy adults were deeply sequenced to estimate repertoire size and the extent of clonotype sharing between individuals.

What the authors observed across the whole study: Sampling was restricted to blood, and TCR repertoires in tissue are likely to differ from TCR repertoires in blood. Incomplete sequencing was indicated by rarefaction of sorted-subset datasets, despite the large sequencing depth. Higher generation probabilities were observed for clonotypes shared by all four sorted-subset donors than for non-shared clonotypes. Estimated clonotype richness was generally larger for naive than for memory subsets. Because the study included only a small number of donors, the genetic and exposure-history diversity represented was limited. Roughly 5% of naive CD4, 3.5% of naive CD8, 2.3% of memory CD4, and about 0.4% of memory CD8 clonotypes were shared across several donors. Based on pairwise subsampling, the degree of clonotype sharing among donors was expected to be affected by sequencing depth.

V lost 5 bases and J lost 2 bases; the stretch between them is 17 bases long. The CDR3 runs 15 amino acids, cysteine and phenylalanine included. Only the CDR3 part of the read is kept: 45 bases, read in frame from the first base. From a lookup of the germline V gene, CDR1 and CDR2 are SGHRS and YFSETQ. Using the deep immunoSEQ assay, multiplex PCR amplified TCR CDR3 regions from genomic DNA. Extracted genomic DNA from each cell subset was spread evenly across all wells of several immunoSEQ 96-well plates, with each plate serving as a replicate. For sorted subsets, roughly 200 ng of genomic DNA, equivalent to 25,000 to 35,000 T cell genomes, went into each replicate PCR. Purified libraries were measured with a Qubit 3.0 fluorometer, size-checked on a Bioanalyzer 2100, and measured again with the KAPA Library Quantification kit. Every immunoSEQ 96-well plate was sequenced on a dedicated single-read 150-cycle Illumina NextSeq 550 flow cell. Per the authors' processing: Because the immunoSEQ output held only junctional sequences and lacked quality scores, the filtering could not match the filtering applied to full-length reads. Sequences were annotated with PyIR, a Python wrapper for IgBLAST v1.9, and V/J genes and CDR3 were assigned using IMGT germline references. Reads with weak V/J assignments (E-value above 1e-6), missing CDR3, stop codons, out-of-frame junctions, or ambiguous translated residues were removed. V3J clonotypes were defined as sequences sharing an identical inferred V gene, J gene, and CDR3 amino acid sequence. The percentage overlap between two repertoires was calculated by dividing the number of shared unique clonotypes by the size of the smaller repertoire. Three approaches were used to assess repertoire richness: RTK rarefaction, the Chao1 estimator, and Recon v2.1 estimates of unobserved clonotypes. OLGA was used to compute generation probabilities for all TCRbeta clonotypes that the gDNA method yielded from a handful of donors. TCRdb obtained this table from immuneACCESS and retained in-frame rearrangements with V and J assigned. These tables miss some clones; where compared with another copy, unresolved V genes account for less than half of the shortfall, and the remainder is unexplained. The D gene and trimming were derived from the DNA, and the V and J assignments and clone size from that table. For this sample there are a few million clones; 85% to 95% appear just once. The biggest ten clones account for about 0.36% of the sample.

With respect to this clone: Its antigen target is currently unknown. Within one base of it there is no much larger clone, and no base qualities were kept.

Donors were healthy HIV-negative adults with no recently reported acute infections or vaccinations. Only Caucasian adults living in Nashville, Tennessee, USA were represented among the donors. CD4+ T cells were enriched by magnetic negative selection, after which naive cells were positively selected on CD45RA and the negative fraction was taken as the memory subset. After blood collection by leukapheresis, PBMCs were isolated using Ficoll-Histopaque density gradient centrifugation and then cryopreserved in the vapor phase of liquid nitrogen. Analytical flow cytometry was used to check the purity and quantity of each magnetically sorted T cell population. Genomic DNA was isolated from every sorted fraction and measured by UV absorbance on a Nanodrop 2000c.

Recombination linked TRBV5-1 to TRBJ2-7; TRBD2 is a possible D gene, resting on 6 matching bases. Sequenced: naive CD4+ T cells from PBMCs. The sample's cell subset or site, from its label and the paper: CD45RA+ positively selected. The clonotype was recovered from a man aged 18 to 29 in good health. Some clones in this sample may be carry-over from other donors' samples. The sequence in DNA is TGCGCCAGCAGTCATGAGTTAGCGGCTCCCTACGAGCAGTACTTC. It is translated as CASSHELAAPYEQYF. The full variable domain, completed from the reference TRBV5-1 and TRBJ2-7 proteins outside the CDR3, reads KAGVTQTPRYLIKTRGQQVTLSCSPISGHRSVSWYQQTPGQGLQFLFEYFSETQRNKGNFPGRFSGRQFSNSRSEMNVSTLELGDSALYLCASSHELAAPYEQYFGPGTRLTVT.